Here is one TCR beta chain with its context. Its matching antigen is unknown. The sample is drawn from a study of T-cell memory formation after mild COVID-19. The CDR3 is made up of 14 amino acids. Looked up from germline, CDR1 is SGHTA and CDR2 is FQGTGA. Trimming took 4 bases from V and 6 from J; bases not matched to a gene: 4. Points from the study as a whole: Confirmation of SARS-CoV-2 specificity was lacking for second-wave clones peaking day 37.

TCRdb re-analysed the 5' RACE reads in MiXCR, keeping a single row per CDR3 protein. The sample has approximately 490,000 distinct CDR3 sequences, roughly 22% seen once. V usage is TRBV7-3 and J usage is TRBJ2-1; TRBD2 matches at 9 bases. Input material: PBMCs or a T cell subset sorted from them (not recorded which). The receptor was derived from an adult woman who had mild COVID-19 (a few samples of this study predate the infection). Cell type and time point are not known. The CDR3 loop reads CASSWGTSRNEQFF. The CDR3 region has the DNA TGTGCCAGCAGCTGGGGGACTAGCCGCAATGAGCAGTTCTTC.